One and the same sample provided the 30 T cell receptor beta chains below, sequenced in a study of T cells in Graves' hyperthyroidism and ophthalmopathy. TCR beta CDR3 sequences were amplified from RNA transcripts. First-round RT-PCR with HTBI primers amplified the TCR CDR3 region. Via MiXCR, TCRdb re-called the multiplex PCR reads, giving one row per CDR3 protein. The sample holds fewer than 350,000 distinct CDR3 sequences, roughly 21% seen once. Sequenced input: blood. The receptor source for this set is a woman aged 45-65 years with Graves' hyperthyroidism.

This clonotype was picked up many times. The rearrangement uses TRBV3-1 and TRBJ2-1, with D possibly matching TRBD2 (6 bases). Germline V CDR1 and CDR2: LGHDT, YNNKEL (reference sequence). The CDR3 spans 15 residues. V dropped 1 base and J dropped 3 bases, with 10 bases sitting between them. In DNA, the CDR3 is TGTGCCAGCAGCCAAGCAAGGGACTTCTACAATGAGCAGTTCTTC. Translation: CASSQARDFYNEQFF.

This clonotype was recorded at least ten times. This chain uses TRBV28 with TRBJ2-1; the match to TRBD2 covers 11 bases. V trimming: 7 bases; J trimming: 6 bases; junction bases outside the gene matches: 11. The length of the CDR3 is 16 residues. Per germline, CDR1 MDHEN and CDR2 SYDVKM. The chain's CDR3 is CASTTFSGRGFNEQFF. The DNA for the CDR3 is TGTGCCAGCACCACTTTTAGCGGGAGGGGCTTCAATGAGCAGTTCTTC.

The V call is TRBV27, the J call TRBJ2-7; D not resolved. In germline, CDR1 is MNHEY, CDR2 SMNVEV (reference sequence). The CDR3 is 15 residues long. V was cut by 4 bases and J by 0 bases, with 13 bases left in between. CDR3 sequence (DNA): TGTGCCAGCAGTTCCCATAGGGTAGGCTCCTACGAGCAGTACTTC. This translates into CASSSHRVGSYEQYF.

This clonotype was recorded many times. The CDR3 DNA is TGTGCCAGCAGCTTACCCCCGCAGGGGATATACGGCTACACCTTC. This translates into CASSLPPQGIYGYTF. The rearrangement joins TRBV7-2 to TRBJ1-2, with a tentative D call TRBD1 (6 bases). The CDR3 contains 15 residues. The V and J ends lost 2 bases and 8 bases respectively, with 18 bases between them. Germline CDR1 reads SGHTA; CDR2 reads FQGNSA.

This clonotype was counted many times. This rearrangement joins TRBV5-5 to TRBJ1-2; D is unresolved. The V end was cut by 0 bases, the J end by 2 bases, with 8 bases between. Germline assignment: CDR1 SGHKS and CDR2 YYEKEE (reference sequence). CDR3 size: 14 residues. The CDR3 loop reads CASSLDPTNYGYTF. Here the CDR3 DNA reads TGTGCCAGCAGCTTGGACCCCACAAACTATGGCTACACCTTC.

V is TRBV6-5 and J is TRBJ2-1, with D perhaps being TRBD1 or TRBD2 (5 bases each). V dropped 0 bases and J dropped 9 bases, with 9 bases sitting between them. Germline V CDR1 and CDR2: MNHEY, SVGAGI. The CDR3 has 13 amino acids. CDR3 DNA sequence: TGTGCCAGCAGTTACTCTGTCGGGGCTGAGCAGTTCTTC. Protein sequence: CASSYSVGAEQFF.

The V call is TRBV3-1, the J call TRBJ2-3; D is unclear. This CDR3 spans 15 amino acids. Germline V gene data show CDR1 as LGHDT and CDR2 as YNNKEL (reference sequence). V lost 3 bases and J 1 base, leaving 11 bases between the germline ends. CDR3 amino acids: CASSQVGAGTDTQYF. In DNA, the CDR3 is TGTGCCAGCAGCCAGGTGGGCGCGGGCACAGATACGCAGTATTTT.

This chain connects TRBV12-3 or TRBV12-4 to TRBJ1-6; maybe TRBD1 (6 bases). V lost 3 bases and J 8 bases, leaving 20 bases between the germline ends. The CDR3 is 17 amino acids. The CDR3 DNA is TGTGCCAGCAGTTTTAGAAGGGGGAGCCTGCGGGATTCACCCCTCCACTTT. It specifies CASSFRRGSLRDSPLHF.

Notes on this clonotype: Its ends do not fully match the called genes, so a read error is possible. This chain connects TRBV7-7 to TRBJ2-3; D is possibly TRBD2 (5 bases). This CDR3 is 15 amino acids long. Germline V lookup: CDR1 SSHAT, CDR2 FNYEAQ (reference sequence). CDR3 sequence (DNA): TGTGCTAGCAGCTTATACGATACAGCGGCAGATACGCAGTATTTT. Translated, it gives CASSLYDTAADTQYF. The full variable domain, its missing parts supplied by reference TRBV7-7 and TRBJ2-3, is GAGVSQSPRYKVTKRGQDVTLRCDPISSHATLYWYQQALGQGPEFLTYFNYEAQPDKSGLPSDRFSAERPEGSISTLTIQRTEQRDSAMYRCASSLYDTAADTQYFGPGTRLTVL.

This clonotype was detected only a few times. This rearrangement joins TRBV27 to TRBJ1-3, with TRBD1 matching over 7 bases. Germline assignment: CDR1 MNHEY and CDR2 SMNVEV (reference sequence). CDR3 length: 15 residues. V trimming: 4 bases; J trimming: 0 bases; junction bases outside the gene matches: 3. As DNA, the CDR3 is TGTGCCAGCAGTTCCTACAGGGGCTCTGGAAACACCATATATTTT. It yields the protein CASSSYRGSGNTIYF.

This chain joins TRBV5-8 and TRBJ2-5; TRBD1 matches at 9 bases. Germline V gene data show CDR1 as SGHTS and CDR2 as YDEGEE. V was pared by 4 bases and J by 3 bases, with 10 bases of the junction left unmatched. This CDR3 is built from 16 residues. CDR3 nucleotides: TGTGCCAGCAGCCCAATCGGGACAGGGCCAAAAGAGACCCAGTACTTC. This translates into CASSPIGTGPKETQYF. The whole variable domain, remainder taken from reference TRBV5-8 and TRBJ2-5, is EAGVTQSPTHLIKTRGQQATLRCSPISGHTSVYWYQQALGLGLQFLLWYDEGEERNRGNFPPRFSGRQFPNYSSELNVNALELEDSALYLCASSPIGTGPKETQYFGPGTRLLVL.

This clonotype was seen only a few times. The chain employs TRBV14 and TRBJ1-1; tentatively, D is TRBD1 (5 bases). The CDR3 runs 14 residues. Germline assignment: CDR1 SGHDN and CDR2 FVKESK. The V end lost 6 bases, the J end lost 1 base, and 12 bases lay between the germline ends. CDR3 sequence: CASSRWGPNTEAFF. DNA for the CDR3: TGTGCCAGCAGTCGATGGGGACCGAACACTGAAGCTTTCTTT.

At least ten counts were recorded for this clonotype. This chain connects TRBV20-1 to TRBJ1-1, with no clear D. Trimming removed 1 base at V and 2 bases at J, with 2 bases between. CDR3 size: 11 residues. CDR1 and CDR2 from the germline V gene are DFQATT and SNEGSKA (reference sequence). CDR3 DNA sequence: TGCAGTGCTAGAGCTAACACTGAAGCTTTCTTT. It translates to CSARANTEAFF.

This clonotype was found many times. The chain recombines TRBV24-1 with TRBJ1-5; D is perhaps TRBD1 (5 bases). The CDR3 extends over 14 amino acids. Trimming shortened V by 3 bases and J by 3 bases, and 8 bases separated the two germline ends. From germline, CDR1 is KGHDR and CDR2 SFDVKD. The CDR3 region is CATSDPGSNQPQHF. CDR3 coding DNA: TGTGCCACCAGTGATCCAGGGTCCAATCAGCCCCAGCATTTT.

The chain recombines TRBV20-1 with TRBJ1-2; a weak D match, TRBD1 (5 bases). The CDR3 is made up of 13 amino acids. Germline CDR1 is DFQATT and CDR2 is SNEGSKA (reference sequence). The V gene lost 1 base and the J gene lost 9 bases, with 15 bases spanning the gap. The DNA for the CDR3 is TGCAGTGCTAGAGTAGGGGACCTAATTAGCTACACCTTC. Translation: CSARVGDLISYTF.

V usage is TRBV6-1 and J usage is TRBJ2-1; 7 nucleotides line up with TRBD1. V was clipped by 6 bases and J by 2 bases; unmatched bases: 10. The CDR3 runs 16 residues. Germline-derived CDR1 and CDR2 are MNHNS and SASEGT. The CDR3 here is CASSLDRRITYNEQFF. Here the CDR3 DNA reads TGTGCCAGCAGCTTGGACAGGCGCATCACCTACAATGAGCAGTTCTTC.

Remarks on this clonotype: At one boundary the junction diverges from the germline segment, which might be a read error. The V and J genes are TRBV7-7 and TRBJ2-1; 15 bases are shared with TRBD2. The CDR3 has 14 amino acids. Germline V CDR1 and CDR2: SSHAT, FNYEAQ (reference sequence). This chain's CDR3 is CASSFGTSGGQRFF. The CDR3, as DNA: TGTGCTAGCAGCTTTGGGACTAGCGGGGGGCAGCGGTTCTTC.

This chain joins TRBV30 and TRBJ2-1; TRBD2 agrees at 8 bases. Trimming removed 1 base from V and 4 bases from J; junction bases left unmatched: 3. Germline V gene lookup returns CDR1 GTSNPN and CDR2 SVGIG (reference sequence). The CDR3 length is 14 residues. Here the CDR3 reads CAWSGSGKYNEQFF. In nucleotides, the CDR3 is TGTGCCTGGAGTGGTAGCGGGAAGTACAATGAGCAGTTCTTC.

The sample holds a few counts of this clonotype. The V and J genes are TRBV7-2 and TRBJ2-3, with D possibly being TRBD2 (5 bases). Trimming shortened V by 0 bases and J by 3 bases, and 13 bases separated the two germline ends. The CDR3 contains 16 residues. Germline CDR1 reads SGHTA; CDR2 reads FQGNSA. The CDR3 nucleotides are TGTGCCAGCAGCTTAGCGTTCGGGGTGGGGACAGATACGCAGTATTTT. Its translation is CASSLAFGVGTDTQYF.

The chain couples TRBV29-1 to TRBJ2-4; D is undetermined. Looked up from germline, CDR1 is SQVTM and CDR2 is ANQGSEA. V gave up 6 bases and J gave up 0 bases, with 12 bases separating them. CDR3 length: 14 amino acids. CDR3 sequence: CSVGSIVAKNIQYF. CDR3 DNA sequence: TGCAGCGTGGGTTCTATAGTAGCCAAAAACATTCAGTACTTC.

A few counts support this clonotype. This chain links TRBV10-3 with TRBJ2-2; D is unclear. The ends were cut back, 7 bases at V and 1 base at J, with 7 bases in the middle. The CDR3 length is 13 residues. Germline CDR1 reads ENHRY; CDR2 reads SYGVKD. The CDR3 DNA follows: TGTGCCATCAAGACACTGAACACCGGGGAGCTGTTTTTT. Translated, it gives CAIKTLNTGELFF.

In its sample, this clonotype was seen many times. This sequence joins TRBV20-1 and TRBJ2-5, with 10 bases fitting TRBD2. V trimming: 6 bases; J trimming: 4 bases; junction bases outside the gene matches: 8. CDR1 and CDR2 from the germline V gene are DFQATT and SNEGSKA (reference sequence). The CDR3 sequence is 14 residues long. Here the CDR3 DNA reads TGCAGTGCGGACCCAGCGGGAGGGGGAGAGACCCAGTACTTC. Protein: CSADPAGGGETQYF.

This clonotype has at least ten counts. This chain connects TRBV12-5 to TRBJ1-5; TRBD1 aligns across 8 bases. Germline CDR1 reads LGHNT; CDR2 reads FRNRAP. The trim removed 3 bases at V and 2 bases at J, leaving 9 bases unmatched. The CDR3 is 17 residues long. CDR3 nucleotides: TGTGCTAGTGGTTTTCAGGGGGCGGGGGAGCGCAATCAGCCCCAGCATTTT. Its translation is CASGFQGAGERNQPQHF.

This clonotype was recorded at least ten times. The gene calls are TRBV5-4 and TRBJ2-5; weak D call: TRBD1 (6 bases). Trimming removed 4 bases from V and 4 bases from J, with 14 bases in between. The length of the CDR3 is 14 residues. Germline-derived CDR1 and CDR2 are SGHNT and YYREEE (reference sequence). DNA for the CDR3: TGTGCCAGCAGCATTCACAGGGAAGGAGAGACCCAGTACTTC. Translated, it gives CASSIHREGETQYF.

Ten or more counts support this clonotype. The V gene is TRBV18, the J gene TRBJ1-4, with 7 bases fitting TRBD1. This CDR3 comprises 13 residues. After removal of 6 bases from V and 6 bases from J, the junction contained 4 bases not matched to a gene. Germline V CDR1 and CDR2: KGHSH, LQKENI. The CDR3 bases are TGTGCCAGCTCGCCCGGGACAGATGAAAAACTGTTTTTT. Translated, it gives CASSPGTDEKLFF.

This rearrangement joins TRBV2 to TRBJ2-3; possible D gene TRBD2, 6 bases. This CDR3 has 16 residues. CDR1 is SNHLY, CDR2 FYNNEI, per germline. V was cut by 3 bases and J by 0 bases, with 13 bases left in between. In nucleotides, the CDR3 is TGTGCCAGCAGTGATATCCCCGGGACTAGCACAGATACGCAGTATTTT. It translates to CASSDIPGTSTDTQYF.

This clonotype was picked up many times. CDR3 bases: TGTGCCACCCGCCGGAGGGCAGGCCGCACCGGGGAGCTGTTTTTT. Translating gives CATRRRAGRTGELFF. The chain links TRBV5-8 to TRBJ2-2; a possible D gene is TRBD2 (6 bases). Germline V CDR1 and CDR2: SGHTS, YDEGEE. This CDR3 is built from 15 residues. The V end lost 9 bases, the J end lost 4 bases, and 19 bases lay between the germline ends. Full variable domain (rest looked up from reference TRBV5-8 and TRBJ2-2): EAGVTQSPTHLIKTRGQQATLRCSPISGHTSVYWYQQALGLGLQFLLWYDEGEERNRGNFPPRFSGRQFPNYSSELNVNALELEDSALYLCATRRRAGRTGELFFGEGSRLTVL.

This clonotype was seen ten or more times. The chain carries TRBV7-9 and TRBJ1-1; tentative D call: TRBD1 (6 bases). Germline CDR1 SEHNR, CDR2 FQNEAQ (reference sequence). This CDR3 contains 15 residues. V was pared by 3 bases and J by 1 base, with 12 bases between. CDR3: CASSFQLTGNTEAFF. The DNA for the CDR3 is TGTGCCAGCAGCTTTCAGTTGACAGGGAACACTGAAGCTTTCTTT.

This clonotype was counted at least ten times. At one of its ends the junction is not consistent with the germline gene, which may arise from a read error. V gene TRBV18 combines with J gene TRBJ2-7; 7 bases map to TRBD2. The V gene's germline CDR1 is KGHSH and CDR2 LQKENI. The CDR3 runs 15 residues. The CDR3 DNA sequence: TGTGCCAGCTCCCCACCCGGGACTACAACCTACGAGCAGTACTTC. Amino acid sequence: CASSPPGTTTYEQYF.

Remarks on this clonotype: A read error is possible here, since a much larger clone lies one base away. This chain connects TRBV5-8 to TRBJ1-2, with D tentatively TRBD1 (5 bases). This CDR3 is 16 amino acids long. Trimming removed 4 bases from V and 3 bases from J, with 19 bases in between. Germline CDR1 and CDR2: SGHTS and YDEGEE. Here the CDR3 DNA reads TGTGCCAGCAGCCTAGGAAACAGGCGATGGGACTATGGCTACACCTTC. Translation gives CASSLGNRRWDYGYTF.